This TCR beta chain was recovered during a study of shared clonotypes between healthy human individuals. Clones were read by immunoSEQ multiplex PCR, and TCRdb kept only the in-frame ones, dropping some. The sample includes some 2.1 million clones, 93% of them seen just once. V gave up 7 bases and J gave up 1 base, with 13 bases separating them. Germline V gene sequence: CDR1 MNHEY, CDR2 SVGAGI. The CDR3 sequence is 14 residues long. Naive-designated CD8 cells lacked CD45RO, were positively enriched for CCR7, and omitted terminally differentiated effector memory CD45RA+ cells. Every contributor of samples was a Caucasian grown-up residing in Nashville, Tennessee.

This chain links TRBV6-5 with TRBJ1-1; possibly TRBD1 for D (5 bases). Sequencing was done on a sample of naive CD8+ T cells from PBMCs. The sequence came from a man between 18 and 29 years old in good health. Some clones in this sample may be carry-over from other donors' samples. The CDR3 region is CASTPSGPNTEAFF. DNA of the CDR3: TGTGCCAGCACCCCCTCAGGGCCGAACACTGAAGCTTTCTTT.